Detailed here is one T cell receptor beta chain. The antigen remains unidentified. This entry comes from a study of PD-L1 blockade in urothelial cancer. Study overall: Patients' histories included 0 to 3 prior chemotherapy regimens. T cells were recovered from blood samples at a median of roughly 150,000. Study-level points and caveats: Below-median TCR clonality that was measured in pretreatment blood predicted better survival.

The protocol was immunoSEQ multiplex PCR, while the TCRdb copy is restricted to in-frame clones and leaves out a portion. The sample contains some 110,000 clones, less than 95% of which appear only once. Time point in this sample: peripheral blood 6 weeks after treatment start. The receptor was derived from a man aged 55-75 years with urothelial cancer. The sequencing here drew on PBMCs, taken around atezolizumab (anti-PD-L1) treatment.

The CDR3 protein is CASSPRDRYEQYF. CDR3 coding DNA: TGTGCCAGCAGCCCCCGGGACAGATACGAGCAGTACTTC. The V and J genes are TRBV9 and TRBJ2-7, with 7 bases that match TRBD1. Trimming removed 4 bases from V and 4 bases from J; junction bases left unmatched: 5. Germline V gene lookup returns CDR1 SGDLS and CDR2 YYNGEE. This CDR3 spans 13 amino acids.